The sequence of this TCR beta chain was determined in a study of shared clonotypes between healthy human individuals. Study-level information: The cohort comprised a couple of women and a few men. Their ages spanned 18 to 49 years. Points from the study as a whole: Researchers found naive subsets generally carried larger estimated richness than memory subsets.

Each replicate PCR on the sorted subsets used roughly 200 ng DNA (about 30,000 T cell genomes). Here immunoSEQ multiplex PCR was the method, and the copy in TCRdb shows in-frame clones only, minus some. Of 170,000 or so clones listed, about 66% are singletons. This CDR3 is built from 17 residues. CDR1 and CDR2 from the germline V gene are LNHDA and SQIVND (reference sequence). The junction had 10 bases not matched to a gene; V was cut back by 3 bases and J by 5 bases. In regard to this clone: The antigen remains unidentified.

The sequence was collected from a man aged 25 to 40 in good health. The sequencing sample was made of memory CD4+ T cells sorted from blood. Described subset: CD45RA-negative fraction. The gene calls are TRBV19 and TRBJ1-5; 10 bases align to TRBD1. In nucleotides, the CDR3 is TGTGCCAGTAGTATGTTGGGTGGACAGGGGGTTTATCAGCCCCAGCATTTT. Its protein is CASSMLGGQGVYQPQHF.